Here is one T cell receptor beta chain with its context. The sample belongs to a study of blood T cell repertoires in COVID-19. On the study more broadly: Samples came from the United States, Italy and Spain, spanning acute and convalescent COVID-19. The cDNA or gDNA used as material had been derived from T cells, B-cell-depleted T cells, or PBMCs.

Authors' methods: Quantification of nucleated cells was approximated via reference gene primer amplification. Measured with immunoSEQ multiplex PCR; TCRdb has only the in-frame clones, and not every one. The V and J calls and the clone size are those of that table, but D and trimming were determined from the DNA. The sample records 300,000 to 350,000 clones, about 87% being singletons. Germline V gene sequence: CDR1 MNHEY, CDR2 SMNVEV (reference sequence). This CDR3 contains 15 residues. V lost 6 bases to trimming and J lost 0 bases, with 14 bases between them. During active infection, Seattle patients enrolled and were then monitored through disease.

V usage is TRBV27 and J usage is TRBJ1-1, with a tentative D call TRBD1 (5 bases). Sequencing used peripheral blood. This TCR was recovered from a woman aged 45-60 years with COVID-19, enrolled during active disease. The CDR3, as DNA: TGTGCCAGCAGCACCGGACGGGGGGTGAACACTGAAGCTTTCTTT. It specifies CASSTGRGVNTEAFF.